The clone carrying this T cell receptor beta chain was picked up a small number of times. This entry belongs to a study of blood T cell repertoires in COVID-19. Using immunoSEQ multiplex PCR, the repertoire was profiled, and TCRdb retains in-frame clones only, with some absent. This table holds around 63,000 clones, 79% found once. Looked up from germline, CDR1 is GTSNPN and CDR2 is SVGIG (reference sequence). The CDR3 consists of 15 residues. Unmatched junction bases numbered 6, after V lost 3 bases and J lost 5 bases. The specimen was peripheral blood. This receptor was taken from a human donor in a cohort sampled during active COVID-19. V usage is TRBV30 and J usage is TRBJ2-3, with 12 positions matching TRBD1. CDR3 nucleotides: TGTGCCTGGAGCCGGGACAGGGGGCTTTTAGATACGCAGTATTTT. This sequence encodes CAWSRDRGLLDTQYF. The whole variable domain, filled in from reference TRBV30 and TRBJ2-3, reads SQTIHQWPATLVQPVGSPLSLECTVEGTSNPNLYWYRQAAGRGLQLLFYSVGIGQISSEVPQNLSASRPQDRQFILSSKKLLLSDSGFYLCAWSRDRGLLDTQYFGPGTRLTVL.